This is a list of T cell receptor beta chains from one sample in a study of blood T cell repertoires in COVID-19. Sequencing was performed with immunoSEQ multiplex PCR; in TCRdb, only in-frame clones are kept and a portion is missing. The sample has about 170,000 clones; roughly 85% are singletons. The sample consisted of peripheral blood. The receptors stem from a woman aged 80 or over with acute or convalescent COVID-19. Each CDR3 is given with its conserved first and last residue. A D gene is named only where the DNA matches it firmly. Where a row states a size, it is once, few, many or the class of an expanded clone; other rows omit it.

size,J,D,V,DNA,CDR3
once,TRBJ1-2,NA,TRBV7-2,TGTGCCAGCAGCTTACAGGGCTCCTACTATGGCTACACCTTC,CASSLQGSYYGYTF
many,TRBJ1-5,NA,TRBV4-1,TGCGCCAGCAGCCAAACAAGGGTCAGGGGCCCTCAGCCCCAGCATTTT,CASSQTRVRGPQPQHF
NA,TRBJ1-1,NA,TRBV6-2/TRBV6-3,TGTGCCAGCAGTTGGCAGTATGAAGCTTTCTTT,CASSWQYEAFF
few,TRBJ1-2,TRBD1,TRBV12-3/TRBV12-4,TGTGCCAGCCGGGGACAGACTAACTATGGCTACACCTTC,CASRGQTNYGYTF
NA,TRBJ2-7,TRBD1,TRBV6-5,TGTGCCAGCAGGAGACAGGGGTCCAACGAGCAGTACTTC,CASRRQGSNEQYF
NA,TRBJ2-1,TRBD2,TRBV6-6,TGTGCCAGCAGTTACTCGACTAGCGGGGGGCCGGGTGAGCAGTTCTTC,CASSYSTSGGPGEQFF
NA,TRBJ1-4,NA,TRBV18,TGTGCCAGCCGTCACGTGGGCCAACCAACTAATGAAAAACTGTTTTTT,CASRHVGQPTNEKLFF
NA,TRBJ1-5,TRBD1,TRBV4-3,TGCGCCAGCAGCCAAGAGGCGACAGGGGGCAATCAGCCCCAGCATTTT,CASSQEATGGNQPQHF
NA,TRBJ2-7,NA,TRBV29-1,TGCAGCGTTGAGATTGCGGGGGCGTTCTACGAGCAGTACTTC,CSVEIAGAFYEQYF
NA,TRBJ2-1,TRBD1,TRBV7-2,TGTGCCAGCAGCCAACGACAGGGCCCCTACAATGAGCAGTTCTTC,CASSQRQGPYNEQFF
NA,TRBJ2-3,NA,TRBV2,TGTGCCAGCAACCGGGACTCGAGAAGGGCAGATACGCAGTATTTT,CASNRDSRRADTQYF
NA,TRBJ1-1,NA,TRBV7-3,TGTGCCAGCAGCCCAACGGGGTACTTGAACACTGAAGCTTTCTTT,CASSPTGYLNTEAFF
NA,TRBJ1-2,TRBD1,TRBV7-9,TGTGCCAGCAGCTCAGGGACAGGGGGCGCCGGGGCCGCTGGCTACACCTTC,CASSSGTGGAGAAGYTF
NA,TRBJ1-1,TRBD1,TRBV7-9,TGTGCCAGCAGCTTATTTATCCGGGACAGTGAAGCTTTCTTT,CASSLFIRDSEAFF
NA,TRBJ2-1,NA,TRBV7-2,TGTGCCAGCAGCCCCCAATCGGACAAGGGTGAGCAGTTCTTC,CASSPQSDKGEQFF
NA,TRBJ2-2,TRBD1,TRBV28,TGTGCCAGCAGTTCCCGGGACAGTATATACCGGGAGCTGTTTTTT,CASSSRDSIYRELFF
NA,TRBJ2-3,TRBD2,TRBV19,TGTGCCAGTAGCCTACTAGCGCAAATCACAGATACGCAGTATTTT,CASSLLAQITDTQYF
once,TRBJ2-1,TRBD1,TRBV9,TGTGCCAGCAGCGTCACCGGGACAGGGGCCTACAATGAGCAGTTCTTC,CASSVTGTGAYNEQFF
NA,TRBJ2-5,TRBD2,TRBV7-8,TGTGCCAGCAGCCCAGGCTCGGGGGGATACGTGCTGGAGACCCAGTACTTC,CASSPGSGGYVLETQYF
NA,TRBJ1-2,TRBD1,TRBV28,TGTGCCAGCAGGGTGACAGGGGCAATCTATGGCTACACCTTC,CASRVTGAIYGYTF
NA,TRBJ2-7,TRBD1,TRBV9,TGTGCCAGCAGCCCGACCGGACAGGGGGCCTCCGAGCAGTACTTC,CASSPTGQGASEQYF
NA,TRBJ1-1,NA,TRBV7-8,TGTGCCAGCAGCCATGGAGGTACCGGGGGGGCGGAAGCTTTCTTT,CASSHGGTGGAEAFF
NA,TRBJ2-7,TRBD2,TRBV7-2,TGTGCCAGCAGCCCGGGACTAGGGACCTACGAGCAGTACTTC,CASSPGLGTYEQYF
NA,TRBJ2-4,TRBD1,TRBV28,TGTGCCAGCAGTTCCCCGGGACAGATAGCCAAAAACATTCAGTACTTC,CASSSPGQIAKNIQYF